The source of this T cell receptor (beta chain) is a study of T cell responses to AZD1222 COVID-19 vaccine (dated by TCRdb to the early 2020s). Background on the whole study: AZD1222 recipients whose second dose came at about 4 weeks and those whose second dose came at about 12 weeks were combined into one group, since spike-specific TCR depth and breadth did not differ between the two schedules. TCR sequencing covered approximately 230 trial participants: 207 given two doses of AZD1222 and around 25 given two doses of MenACWY control vaccine. Trial participants were enrolled into age subgroups of 18-55, 56-69 and 70-plus years, which contained roughly 150, 30 and 60 TCR-sequenced participants, respectively.

General conclusions and limits of the study: Only 5 to 7 AZD1222 recipients were SARS-CoV-2 seropositive at baseline, limiting conclusions about previously exposed vaccinees. Most participants were white British and females outnumbered males, and the authors suggested that clonal diversity may have been underestimated. Epitopes outside the regions mutated in the B.1.351 and B.1.1.7 variants were reportedly recognized by nearly half of the unique spike-specific TCRs. No day 14 peak-response samples were available, so repertoires were characterized only after the peak T cell response. The whole spike protein was spanned by vaccine-associated CD4 TCRs, and dominant responses were seen in regions 160-218 and 743-854. After two AZD1222 doses, spike-specific TCR breadth and depth were significantly higher than at day 0 and than in MenACWY recipients. The 56-69-year group was small, and its depth increase did not reach significance, likely because of low power.

The CDR3 regions of human TCRbeta chains were analyzed by immunosequencing. The original pipeline was this. TCRs in the repertoires were matched against a reference library of SARS-CoV-2-specific TCRs that had been generated with the MIRA antigen-specificity platform. Breadth was defined as the fraction of unique TCRs that were SARS-CoV-2-associated. Depth was defined as the fraction of total T cells that were SARS-CoV-2-associated. Each spike-specific TCR was assigned to its reactive spike region and to a CD4 or CD8 class using the MIRA data. Log10-transformed breadth and depth values were compared by one-way ANOVA with Sidak's multiple comparisons tests. This is the immuneACCESS table as TCRdb keeps it, with only in-frame sequences that have V and J called. A part of the clones is gone; compared with another copy, unresolved V genes explain less than half, and the rest is unexplained. That table furnishes V, J and clone size, whereas the DNA furnished D and trimming. In all, the sample holds about 140,000 clones, and around 90% of those were seen once. In total, the top ten clones hold under 2% of the sample.

The time point label, read with the paper, signifies: baseline before first vaccination. Vaccinee samples were obtained from the UK trials COV001 and COV002, which included a single-blind randomized controlled phase 2/3 trial of AZD1222 (ChAdOx1 nCoV-19) in healthy adults. For TCRbeta chain sequencing, PBMC samples were collected from trial participants at day 0 and at day 28 after the second dose. Reading the germline V gene gives CDR1 ENHRY and CDR2 SYGVKD. The CDR3, cysteine through phenylalanine, is 14 amino acids long. The kept DNA is CDR3 alone, 42 bases in frame from the first base. V has 6 bases trimmed and J has 6 bases trimmed; junction bases matching no gene number 4. About this clone: Its antigen is not yet known. No much larger clonotype is one base removed from it; base qualities were not supplied.

This sequence uses TRBV10-3 and TRBJ1-5, with 11 bases in between that match TRBD1. The receptor comes from an adult in good health. The input for sequencing was peripheral blood, taken on day 0 of AZD1222 vaccination. The nucleotides read TGTGCCATCAGATCCGGGACAGGGGGTCAGCCCCAGCATTTT. Translation gives CAIRSGTGGQPQHF.